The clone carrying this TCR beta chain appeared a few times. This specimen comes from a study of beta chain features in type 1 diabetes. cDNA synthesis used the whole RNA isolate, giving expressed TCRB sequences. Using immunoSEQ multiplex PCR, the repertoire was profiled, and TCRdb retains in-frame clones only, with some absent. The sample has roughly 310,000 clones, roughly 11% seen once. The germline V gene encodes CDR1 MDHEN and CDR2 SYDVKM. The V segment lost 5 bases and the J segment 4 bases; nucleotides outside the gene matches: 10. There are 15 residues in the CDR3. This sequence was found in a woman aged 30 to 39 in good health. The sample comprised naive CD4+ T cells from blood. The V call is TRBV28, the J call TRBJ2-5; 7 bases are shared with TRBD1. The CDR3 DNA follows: TGTGCCAGCAGTCCTGACAGGGCCGCGGGAGAGACCCAGTACTTC. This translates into CASSPDRAAGETQYF.